The clone carrying this TCR beta chain was counted only a few times. Its antigen remains unknown. The V and J ends lost 6 bases and 1 base respectively, with 9 bases between them. CDR3 length: 14 amino acids. Germline loops: CDR1 SNHLY, CDR2 FYNNEI. Amplification used 60 Vbeta primers and 13 Jbeta primers. This table comes from immunoSEQ multiplex PCR, and its TCRdb copy is limited to in-frame clones, with some not included. The top ten clones hold approximately 1.5% of a sample with around 150,000 clones, around 80% of them seen once. This sample was included in a study of cytomegalovirus exposure and HLA in healthy donors. As for the study in general: Drawn from HLA-typed donors, roughly 87 million unique TCRs were held in an early data release. The study's findings and limits: Among CMV-associated TCR beta chains, most appeared HLA-restricted in a later analysis. Associated with HLA alleles at 0.05 false discovery rate in a later analysis were 16,951 TCR beta sequences.

The sequence came from a girl aged 10-17 years in good health and CMV-seropositive. The sample consisted of PBMCs. V and J are TRBV2 and TRBJ2-2; no clear D gene. The CDR3 protein is CASSVPGNTGELFF. The CDR3 DNA reads TGTGCCAGCAGCGTTCCGGGGAACACCGGGGAGCTGTTTTTT.